The table lists the clone carrying this T cell receptor (beta chain) with a count of one. Its antigen is unknown. The data are from a study of chemoradiotherapy in HPV16-positive cancers. Study summary: Candidate HPV-specific clones and shared TCR motifs came from a couple of HPV16-positive patients. Findings and limits, study-wide: Candidate HPV-specific clones and E7-related TCR motifs grew in tumor during treatment.

Here immunoSEQ multiplex PCR was the method, and the copy in TCRdb shows in-frame clones only, minus some. The repertoire consists of 25,000 to 35,000 clones, with 86% occurring once and the leading ten covering roughly 2%. V trimming: 9 bases; J trimming: 0 bases; junction bases outside the gene matches: 16. This CDR3 region has 17 residues. Germline CDR1 and CDR2: MGHRA and YSYEKL. This material consisted of blood, taken from a patient who underwent chemoradiotherapy. The chain uses TRBV4-1 and TRBJ1-1; TRBD1 matches at 7 bases. The TCR sequence derives from a human donor with HPV-associated anogenital cancer. CDR3 residues: CARGRGQGEILNTEAFF. The CDR3 DNA reads TGCGCCAGGGGTAGGGGGCAGGGGGAGATTCTGAACACTGAAGCTTTCTTT.